The 29 T cell receptor beta chains given below trace back to one sample, sequenced in a study of radiotherapy plus CTLA-4 blockade in lung cancer. Sequencing was performed with immunoSEQ multiplex PCR; in TCRdb, only in-frame clones are kept and a portion is missing. The data show 80,000 or so clones, 60% to 85% seen once. Sample: peripheral blood, taken from a patient treated with radiotherapy plus ipilimumab. The receptors shown here come from a human donor with non-small cell lung cancer whose response to radiotherapy plus ipilimumab could not be evaluated. Some clones in this sample may be carry-over from other donors' samples.

The V call is TRBV28, the J call TRBJ1-3; D gene ambiguous. The V end lost 6 bases, the J end lost 2 bases, and 14 bases lay between the germline ends. CDR1 is MDHEN and CDR2 is SYDVKM in the germline V gene. The CDR3 covers 15 residues. CDR3 coding DNA: TGTGCCAGCAGCGGGAGCGCCCGTGCTGGAAACACCATATATTTT. This translates into CASSGSARAGNTIYF.

The rearrangement links TRBV5-1 to TRBJ2-5, with TRBD2 identical over 8 bases. V was clipped by 0 bases and J by 5 bases; unmatched bases: 12. The CDR3 contains 17 residues. CDR1 SGHRS and CDR2 YFSETQ come from the germline V gene. The CDR3 spells CASSLALAGSVGETQYF. The CDR3 DNA reads as TGCGCCAGCAGCTTGGCCCTAGCGGGCTCCGTCGGGGAGACCCAGTACTTC.

V is TRBV28 and J is TRBJ2-5, with TRBD1 matching over 10 bases. V was pared by 6 bases and J by 2 bases, with 0 bases of the junction left unmatched. This CDR3 comprises 13 residues. CDR1 and CDR2 from the germline V gene are MDHEN and SYDVKM. The chain's CDR3 is CASRGQGQETQYF. The DNA of the CDR3 is TGTGCCAGCAGGGGACAGGGGCAAGAGACCCAGTACTTC.

In the case of this clone: Other DNA sequences in the same sample also yield this CDR3. This chain connects TRBV10-3 to TRBJ1-6; D might be TRBD1 (6 bases). Germline V gives CDR1 ENHRY, CDR2 SYGVKD. This CDR3 region has 14 residues. Between the trimmed V and J ends, which lost 2 bases and 10 bases, there was a span of 12 bases. The CDR3 DNA sequence: TGTGCCATCAGTGAGAAGGGGGTAGACTCACCCCTCCACTTT. Its protein is CAISEKGVDSPLHF.

The chain combines TRBV7-6 with TRBJ1-3; no clear D gene. Germline CDR1 and CDR2: SGHVS and FNYEAQ. The CDR3 spans 13 residues. The V and J ends lost 4 bases and 6 bases respectively, with 10 bases between them. CDR3 sequence (DNA): TGTGCCAGCAGCTCCCTCGCGGAAAACACCATATATTTT. This codes for CASSSLAENTIYF.

The chain uses TRBV4-1 and TRBJ1-4; D gene ambiguous. Germline CDR1 is MGHRA and CDR2 is YSYEKL. Trimming removed 4 bases from V and 2 bases from J, with 11 bases in between. There are 15 residues in the CDR3. For the CDR3, the DNA is TGCGCCAGCAGCCGATTACCCGGGACTAATGAAAAACTGTTTTTT. Translation gives CASSRLPGTNEKLFF.

The CDR3 nucleotides read TGTGCCAGCAGTCGTACAGGGGGTGGCTACACCTTC. It translates to CASSRTGGGYTF. The rearrangement joins TRBV6-5 to TRBJ1-2; 8 nucleotides match TRBD1. Germline V gives CDR1 MNHEY, CDR2 SVGAGI. This CDR3 is built from 12 residues. V shed 5 bases, J shed 7 bases, and the junction held 3 bases outside the gene matches.

The V and J genes are TRBV6-1 and TRBJ2-6; 10 bases are a match to TRBD1. CDR1 and CDR2 (germline): MNHNS, SASEGT. The V segment lost 2 bases and the J segment 3 bases; nucleotides outside the gene matches: 10. This CDR3 region has 19 residues. CDR3 DNA: TGTGCCAGCAGTGAAATCGTAAGACAGGGGGCCGGTGGGGCCAACGTCCTGACTTTC. It codes for CASSEIVRQGAGGANVLTF.

This sequence joins TRBV9 and TRBJ1-3, with D possibly TRBD1 on 6 matching bases. Per the germline V gene, CDR1 is SGDLS and CDR2 is YYNGEE. Trimming cost V 2 bases and J 0 bases, with 9 bases left between them. The CDR3 sequence is 15 residues long. CDR3 amino acids: CASSVSDSSGNTIYF. The CDR3 bases are TGTGCCAGCAGCGTTTCGGACAGCTCTGGAAACACCATATATTTT.

The CDR3 DNA reads TGTGCCAGCAGTTACCCGAGTGACTCTGGAAACACCATATATTTT. Its translation is CASSYPSDSGNTIYF. The chain couples TRBV6-6 to TRBJ1-3; D is unresolved. This CDR3 region has 15 residues. The V end lost 2 bases, the J end lost 0 bases, and 8 bases lay between the germline ends. The germline V gene encodes CDR1 MNHNY and CDR2 SVGAGI (reference sequence).

The gene calls are TRBV5-7 and TRBJ2-7; D call uncertain. TRBV5-7 is labeled an ORF, and its function is uncertain. CDR3 size: 12 residues. V was trimmed by 4 bases and J by 5 bases, leaving 10 bases between them. The CDR3 reads CASSRGTDEQYF. The DNA of the CDR3 is TGTGCCAGCAGCCGAGGCACCGACGAGCAGTACTTC.

The chain employs TRBV7-2 and TRBJ2-1; D remains unclear. V was pared by 3 bases and J by 0 bases, with 9 bases between. The CDR3 spans 15 residues. The germline gives CDR1 SGHTA, CDR2 FQGNSA. CDR3 nucleotides: TGTGCCAGCAGCTTGGGCAGCAGCTCCTACAATGAGCAGTTCTTC. Translation gives CASSLGSSSYNEQFF.

The chain recombines TRBV7-9 with TRBJ2-3; tentatively, D is TRBD1 (7 bases). V was cut by 5 bases and J by 5 bases, with 23 bases left in between. CDR1 is SEHNR and CDR2 is FQNEAQ in the germline V gene (reference sequence). There are 17 residues in the CDR3. The CDR3, as DNA: TGTGCCAGCAGCCGAGGGGACTTGGCAGGGGGTGGAGATACGCAGTATTTT. This sequence encodes CASSRGDLAGGGDTQYF.

V gene TRBV5-1 combines with J gene TRBJ1-2; TRBD1 matches at 7 bases. This CDR3 comprises 13 residues. With 4 bases clipped from V and 5 bases from J, the junction kept 5 bases outside the gene matches. Germline V gives CDR1 SGHRS, CDR2 YFSETQ. The chain's CDR3 is CASSGQDGYGYTF. CDR3 DNA: TGCGCCAGCAGCGGACAGGACGGGTATGGCTACACCTTC. Looking up the rest from reference TRBV5-1 and TRBJ1-2 gives the full variable domain: KAGVTQTPRYLIKTRGQQVTLSCSPISGHRSVSWYQQTPGQGLQFLFEYFSETQRNKGNFPGRFSGRQFSNSRSEMNVSTLELGDSALYLCASSGQDGYGYTFGSGTRLTVV.

The rearrangement links TRBV2 to TRBJ2-3; perhaps TRBD2 as D (6 bases). Germline CDR1 SNHLY, CDR2 FYNNEI. Trimming pared 6 bases from V and 0 bases from J, leaving 10 bases between. The CDR3 covers 14 residues. CDR3 protein: CASRGTSSTDTQYF. The CDR3 DNA follows: TGTGCCAGCAGAGGAACTAGCAGCACAGATACGCAGTATTTT.

This clone has just one count. Other DNA sequences of this sample code for an identical CDR3. The chain employs TRBV28 and TRBJ1-6; TRBD1 matches 7 bases. Germline V gene sequence: CDR1 MDHEN, CDR2 SYDVKM. The CDR3 is made up of 14 amino acids. Germline trimming cut 3 bases from V and 5 bases from J; bases unmatched to any gene: 1. For the CDR3, the DNA is TGTGCCAGCAGTTTGACAGGGAATAATTCACCCCTCCACTTT. Translation: CASSLTGNNSPLHF.

V usage is TRBV28 and J usage is TRBJ1-2, with a possible D match to TRBD1 (6 bases). The CDR3 spans 14 residues. Per the germline V gene, CDR1 is MDHEN and CDR2 is SYDVKM. V lost 2 bases, J lost 4 bases, and 11 bases lay in between. The CDR3: CASSLTSTGYGYTF. CDR3 DNA sequence: TGTGCCAGCAGTTTAACGTCGACAGGCTATGGCTACACCTTC.

The gene calls are TRBV6-6 and TRBJ2-5; 7 bases match TRBD1. J lost 2 bases, V lost 0 bases, and 6 bases had no gene match. The CDR3 is 16 amino acids. Germline V CDR1 and CDR2: MNHNY, SVGAGI (reference sequence). The CDR3 here is CASSYSNTRGQETQYF. The CDR3 nucleotides read TGTGCCAGCAGTTACTCGAACACCAGGGGGCAAGAGACCCAGTACTTC.

V gene TRBV25-1 combines with J gene TRBJ2-7, with D possibly TRBD2 on 6 matching bases. The CDR3 spans 13 residues. Germline CDR1 and CDR2: MGHDK and SYGVNS. The V gene lost 8 bases and the J gene lost 7 bases, with 18 bases spanning the gap. DNA for the CDR3: TGTGCCAGCTCCAGACCGGGAGCAGGGGAGCAGTACTTC. Its protein is CASSRPGAGEQYF.

The chain combines TRBV7-9 with TRBJ2-1, with TRBD1 identical over 11 bases. Germline V gene data show CDR1 as SEHNR and CDR2 as FQNEAQ (reference sequence). This CDR3 is 19 amino acids long. Trimming removed 1 base from V and 4 bases from J; junction bases left unmatched: 12. The CDR3 sequence: CASSLGGGGTGGSYNEQFF. The CDR3, as DNA: TGTGCCAGCAGCTTAGGTGGGGGTGGGACAGGGGGATCGTACAATGAGCAGTTCTTC.

The chain combines TRBV4-1 with TRBJ2-1, with 8 bases identical to TRBD1. This CDR3 has 16 amino acids. Germline values: CDR1 MGHRA, CDR2 YSYEKL. Trimming took 1 base from V and 9 from J; bases not matched to a gene: 11. CDR3 amino acids: CASSQAPTGDGPEQFF. The DNA of the CDR3 is TGCGCCAGCAGCCAAGCCCCGACAGGGGACGGGCCTGAGCAGTTCTTC.

The rearrangement links TRBV6-5 to TRBJ1-1; 9 bases line up with TRBD1. The V gene end was trimmed by 7 bases and the J gene end by 5 bases; junction bases not matched to a gene: 11. Germline assignment: CDR1 MNHEY and CDR2 SVGAGI. The CDR3 is made up of 15 amino acids. The CDR3 nucleotides read TGTGCCAGCATCAAGGGACAGGGTCTTGGAACTGAAGCTTTCTTT. Encoded protein: CASIKGQGLGTEAFF.

In this sample, this clone turned up a few times. The rearrangement uses TRBV28 and TRBJ2-7, with D possibly matching TRBD1 (6 bases). The CDR3 is 15 amino acids. V was shortened by 5 bases and J by 2 bases, with 16 bases between the two germline ends. CDR1 is MDHEN and CDR2 is SYDVKM in the germline V gene. CDR3 in amino acids: CASSDHGTLTYEQYF. The CDR3 DNA follows: TGTGCCAGCAGTGACCACGGGACATTGACCTACGAGCAGTACTTC.

The chain employs TRBV9 and TRBJ2-2; 8 bases agree with TRBD2. The CDR3 has 19 residues. Germline V gene data show CDR1 as SGDLS and CDR2 as YYNGEE. J was trimmed by 0 bases and V by 4 bases; bases with no gene match: 14. The CDR3 protein is CASSPRGSGINSNTGELFF. CDR3 nucleotides: TGTGCCAGCAGCCCCCGGGGTAGCGGGATAAATTCGAACACCGGGGAGCTGTTTTTT.

The chain uses TRBV4-3 and TRBJ2-3; perhaps TRBD1 as D (6 bases). The germline V gene has CDR1 LGHNA and CDR2 YSLEER. Deletions cut 2 bases from V and 2 bases from J, with 14 bases between. This CDR3 contains 16 residues. CDR3 in amino acids: CASSQRETGPTDTQYF. The CDR3 region has the DNA TGCGCCAGCAGCCAAAGGGAGACAGGACCCACAGATACGCAGTATTTT.

The rearrangement joins TRBV5-1 to TRBJ1-1, with a tentative D call TRBD1 (5 bases). The CDR3 has 16 residues. The germline V and J ends were trimmed by 4 bases and 0 bases, with 16 bases remaining between them. CDR1 and CDR2 from the germline V gene are SGHRS and YFSETQ. The CDR3 region has the DNA TGCGCCAGCAGCGAGGGGAGCGGGGTCCTGAACACTGAAGCTTTCTTT. Translating it yields CASSEGSGVLNTEAFF. The full variable domain, rest sourced from reference TRBV5-1 and TRBJ1-1, is KAGVTQTPRYLIKTRGQQVTLSCSPISGHRSVSWYQQTPGQGLQFLFEYFSETQRNKGNFPGRFSGRQFSNSRSEMNVSTLELGDSALYLCASSEGSGVLNTEAFFGQGTRLTVV.

The rearrangement joins TRBV4-3 to TRBJ2-1; 13 nucleotides align to TRBD2. J was trimmed by 8 bases and V by 3 bases; bases with no gene match: 7. CDR1 is LGHNA, CDR2 YSLEER, per germline. The CDR3 has 16 amino acids. The CDR3 nucleotides are TGCGCCAGCAGCCAGGAGACTAGCGGGGGGTGGGATGAGCAGTTCTTC. Residues: CASSQETSGGWDEQFF.

This chain links TRBV7-3 with TRBJ2-1, with 11 bases that match TRBD1. The germline V gene encodes CDR1 SGHTA and CDR2 FQGTGA. The CDR3 extends over 15 amino acids. J gave up 8 bases and V 2 bases, and 5 bases lay outside the gene matches. The CDR3 bases are TGTGCCAGCAGCTTATCGGGACAGGGGGTCGATGAGCAGTTCTTC. It encodes CASSLSGQGVDEQFF.

The chain joins TRBV27 to TRBJ1-5, with D possibly TRBD1 on 5 matching bases. CDR3 size: 16 residues. Germline CDR1 reads MNHEY; CDR2 reads SMNVEV (reference sequence). Trimming stripped 6 bases from V and 6 bases from J, with 21 bases between. The CDR3 coding sequence is TGTGCCAGCAGCACTTCGGGGCCGGGAGGGCCTCAGCCCCAGCATTTT. Its protein is CASSTSGPGGPQPQHF.